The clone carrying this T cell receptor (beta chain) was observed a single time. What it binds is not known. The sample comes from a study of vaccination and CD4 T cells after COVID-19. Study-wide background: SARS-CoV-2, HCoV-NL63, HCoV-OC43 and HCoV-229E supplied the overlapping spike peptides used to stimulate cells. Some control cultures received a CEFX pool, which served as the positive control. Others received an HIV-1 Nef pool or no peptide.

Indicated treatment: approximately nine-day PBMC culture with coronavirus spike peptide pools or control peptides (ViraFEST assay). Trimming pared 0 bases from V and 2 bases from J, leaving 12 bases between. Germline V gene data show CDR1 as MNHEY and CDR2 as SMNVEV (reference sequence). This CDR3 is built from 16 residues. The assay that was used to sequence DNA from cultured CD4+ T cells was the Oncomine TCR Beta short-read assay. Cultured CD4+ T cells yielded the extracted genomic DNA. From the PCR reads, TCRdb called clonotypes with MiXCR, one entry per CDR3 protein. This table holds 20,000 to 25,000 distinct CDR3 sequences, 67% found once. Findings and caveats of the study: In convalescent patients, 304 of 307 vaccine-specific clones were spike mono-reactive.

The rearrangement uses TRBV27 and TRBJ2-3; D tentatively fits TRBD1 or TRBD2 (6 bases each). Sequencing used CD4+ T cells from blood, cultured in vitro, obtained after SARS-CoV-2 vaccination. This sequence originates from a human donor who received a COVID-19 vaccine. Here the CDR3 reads CASSLSPGADTDTQYF. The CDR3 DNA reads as TGTGCCAGCAGTTTATCCCCGGGGGCCGACACAGATACGCAGTATTTT.